This entry lists 14 T cell receptor beta chains sequenced from one sample in a study of blood T cells in healthy people across ages (dated by TCRdb to the mid-2010s). Libraries were prepared through 5' RACE. For sequencing, an Illumina HiSeq 2500 was employed. A second PCR of about 6 to 12 cycles was run with a J-beta primer mix and a sample-barcoded 5' primer. The public reads were reprocessed in TCRdb via fastp at Q25 and MiXCR, keeping in-frame beta chains. Here each entry gathers all rows of one CDR3 protein and keeps the most common genes and DNA. The sample contains just under 550,000 distinct CDR3 sequences, under 30% of them found a single time. The top ten constitute around 10% of the sample. These data also featured in a second study, about T cells of mothers and their children.

The sample comprised blood. These receptors were obtained from a boy aged 5-17 years in good health.

This clonotype was picked up a small number of times. The genes are TRBV18 and TRBJ1-4; TRBD1 aligns across 10 bases. This CDR3 spans 17 amino acids. Germline V CDR1 and CDR2: KGHSH, LQKENI. V dropped 3 bases and J dropped 7; count of bases not matched to a gene: 11. The CDR3 bases are TGTGCCAGCTCACCTATTTCCGCCCGACAGGGGGCTGAAAAACTGTTTTTT. Its protein product is CASSPISARQGAEKLFF.

With regard to this clonotype: Relative to the germline gene, one junction end is altered; a read error may explain this. The CDR3 is CASSSPGTVGEKLLF. CDR3 DNA: TGTGCCAGCAGTTCCCCCGGGACAGTGGGAGAAAAACTGCTTTTT. The chain combines TRBV12-3 or TRBV12-4 with TRBJ1-4; 7 bases are a match to TRBD1. CDR3 length equals 15 residues.

In its sample, this clonotype was seen a few times. The chain carries TRBV20-1 and TRBJ1-2; D is unresolved. V gave up 7 bases and J gave up 4 bases, with 10 bases separating them. This CDR3 is 11 amino acids long. The germline CDR1 and CDR2 sequences are DFQATT and SNEGSKA (reference sequence). This chain's CDR3 is CSGWGGYGYTF. DNA of the CDR3: TGCAGTGGGTGGGGTGGCTATGGCTACACCTTC.

V usage is TRBV7-2 and J usage is TRBJ2-6, with TRBD1 as a possible D gene (6 bases). Germline V gene sequence: CDR1 SGHTA, CDR2 FQGNSA. V was shortened by 4 bases and J by 0 bases, with 7 bases between the two germline ends. The CDR3 has 15 residues. The CDR3: CASSYRVSGANVLTF. CDR3 in DNA: TGTGCCAGCAGCTACAGGGTCTCTGGGGCCAACGTCCTGACTTTC.

This clonotype was counted only a few times. The J gene is TRBJ2-7, the V gene TRBV3-1; the match to TRBD2 covers 13 bases. The length of the CDR3 is 15 residues. V dropped 4 bases and J dropped 7; count of bases not matched to a gene: 7. Per the germline V gene, CDR1 is LGHDT and CDR2 is YNNKEL (reference sequence). The CDR3 bases are TGTGCCAGCAGCCCAGGGACTAGCGGGATCGGGGAGCAGTACTTC. This gives the protein CASSPGTSGIGEQYF.

This chain uses TRBV3-1 with TRBJ1-5, with D unclear. V gave up 1 base and J gave up 3 bases, with 10 bases separating them. CDR1 is LGHDT and CDR2 is YNNKEL in the germline V gene (reference sequence). The CDR3 has 15 amino acids. The CDR3 coding sequence is TGTGCCAGCAGCCAAGTTTTGGGGTACAATCAGCCCCAGCATTTT. Translated: CASSQVLGYNQPQHF.

The rearrangement uses TRBV6-5 and TRBJ1-2; D unclear. V gave up 2 bases and J gave up 5 bases, with 21 bases separating them. Per germline, CDR1 MNHEY and CDR2 SVGAGI. The CDR3 is 17 residues long. This CDR3 is CASSYTRTELTGYGYTF. In nucleotides, the CDR3 is TGTGCCAGCAGTTACACAAGGACGGAGCTGACGGGGTATGGCTACACCTTC.

This clonotype has a handful of counts. The gene calls are TRBV12-3 or TRBV12-4 and TRBJ1-1; 9 bases match TRBD1. Trimming at V came to 5 bases and at J to 5 bases, leaving 9 bases not matched to a gene. This CDR3 region has 15 residues. CDR3 coding DNA: TGTGCCAGCAGTCCGCAACAGGGGGCGACGACTGAAGCTTTCTTT. Its translation: CASSPQQGATTEAFF.

This clonotype has at least ten counts. V is TRBV24-1 and J is TRBJ2-5; D is uncertain. Trimming cost V 0 bases and J 9 bases, with 13 bases left between them. The length of the CDR3 is 14 residues. CDR1 and CDR2 (germline): KGHDR, SFDVKD. CDR3: CATSDLDRSEAQYF. The CDR3 DNA sequence: TGTGCCACCAGTGATTTGGACCGAAGTGAGGCCCAGTACTTC.

The sample holds a few counts of this clonotype. This chain connects TRBV11-2 to TRBJ1-1; TRBD1 aligns across 9 bases. V was clipped by 0 bases and J by 5 bases; unmatched bases: 7. CDR1 is SGHAT and CDR2 is FQNNGV in the germline V gene. This CDR3 has 16 amino acids. CDR3 amino acids: CASSLEGTGLGTEAFF. CDR3 bases: TGTGCCAGCAGCTTAGAGGGGACAGGGTTGGGGACTGAAGCTTTCTTT.

This clonotype came up a few times. The J gene is TRBJ2-2, the V gene TRBV12-3 or TRBV12-4, with D unresolved. The CDR3 runs to 14 residues. The V end lost 6 bases, the J end lost 3 bases, and 11 bases lay between the germline ends. The CDR3 DNA reads TGTGCCAGCAGCCCCGACCCGGACACCGGGGAGCTGTTTTTT. This encodes CASSPDPDTGELFF.

This clonotype has at least ten counts. The V and J genes are TRBV6-4 and TRBJ2-3; 10 nucleotides align to TRBD2. Germline V gives CDR1 MRHNA, CDR2 SNTAGT. CDR3 length equals 15 residues. The trim removed 3 bases at V and 0 bases at J, leaving 0 bases unmatched. The DNA for the CDR3 is TGTGCCAGCAGTGAACTAGCGGGGAGCACAGATACGCAGTATTTT. This translates into CASSELAGSTDTQYF.

The CDR3 spells CASSLLPLYNYEQYF. CDR3 sequence (DNA): TGTGCCAGCAGCTTACTTCCCTTGTATAACTACGAGCAGTACTTC. The chain links TRBV7-6 to TRBJ2-1; D call uncertain. The better agreement between TRBJ2-7 and the DNA end casts doubt on the J call. Germline V gene lookup returns CDR1 SGHVS and CDR2 FNYEAQ. The CDR3 length is 15 residues.

This clonotype has more than one count but fewer than ten. J is TRBJ2-3 and V is TRBV7-2; no definite D call. This CDR3 spans 14 amino acids. Between the trimmed V and J ends, which lost 4 bases and 2 bases, there was a span of 10 bases. Germline V gene lookup returns CDR1 SGHTA and CDR2 FQGNSA. The CDR3 here is CASSSRLDTDTQYF. The CDR3 DNA follows: TGTGCCAGCAGCTCCCGTCTTGACACAGATACGCAGTATTTT.